This T cell receptor beta chain was documented in a study of blood T cells in healthy people across ages. Looking at the study overall: Using template switching, researchers captured about one barcoded beta molecule for each two T cells.

General study results and limits: Possibly confounding the expanded clonotype changes was the fact that donor CMV status was unknown. While age rose, TCR beta diversity per million T cells dropped in a roughly linear way.

Germline-derived CDR1 and CDR2 are SGHRS and YFSETQ. Losses at the gene ends were 0 bases for V and 3 bases for J; bases not matched to a gene: 5. CDR3 length equals 16 residues. A remark on this clonotype: Its antigen is not known.

Alongside a J-beta primer mix, a sample-barcoded 5' primer served in a second PCR lasting about 7 to 12 cycles. Each cDNA molecule was tagged by a template-switch adaptor with 12 random nucleotides. TCRdb ran MiXCR on the 5' RACE reads and lists one entry per CDR3 protein. The repertoire holds 600,000 or so distinct CDR3 sequences, with under 55% as singletons. The sequence came from an elderly man in good health. Sequencing was done on a sample of blood. The genes are TRBV5-1 and TRBJ2-7; 11 bases are a match to TRBD2. DNA for the CDR3: TGCGCCAGCAGCTTGGATACTAGCGGGAGTCTCTACGAGCAGTACTTC. This encodes CASSLDTSGSLYEQYF.